This T cell receptor beta chain stems from a study of identical twins. The germline V gene encodes CDR1 SGHTA and CDR2 FQGNSA. Trimming left V 7 bases short and J 0 bases short, with 13 bases between. This CDR3 contains 14 residues. TCRdb processed the 5' RACE reads anew with MiXCR; each CDR3 protein has one entry. The data show roughly 720,000 distinct CDR3 sequences, about 20% seen once. This clonotype was counted a few times. Its antigen remains unidentified. Whole-study results and caveats: Reduced insertions were recorded for abundant cord blood beta clonotypes, with no such pattern in memory repertoires.

In addition, the sample was reused for a study of T cells expressing NK-cell markers. That source adds: These clonotypes also led the CD3+CD56-NKG2C+ fraction in a few donors.

The specimen was PBMCs. The genes are TRBV7-2 and TRBJ2-7, with a possible D match to TRBD2 (6 bases). The source of this sequence is a woman between 18 and 29 years old in good health. The CDR3 bases are TGTGCCAGCACTACTGGGGGGATCTCCTACGAGCAGTACTTC. It encodes CASTTGGISYEQYF.